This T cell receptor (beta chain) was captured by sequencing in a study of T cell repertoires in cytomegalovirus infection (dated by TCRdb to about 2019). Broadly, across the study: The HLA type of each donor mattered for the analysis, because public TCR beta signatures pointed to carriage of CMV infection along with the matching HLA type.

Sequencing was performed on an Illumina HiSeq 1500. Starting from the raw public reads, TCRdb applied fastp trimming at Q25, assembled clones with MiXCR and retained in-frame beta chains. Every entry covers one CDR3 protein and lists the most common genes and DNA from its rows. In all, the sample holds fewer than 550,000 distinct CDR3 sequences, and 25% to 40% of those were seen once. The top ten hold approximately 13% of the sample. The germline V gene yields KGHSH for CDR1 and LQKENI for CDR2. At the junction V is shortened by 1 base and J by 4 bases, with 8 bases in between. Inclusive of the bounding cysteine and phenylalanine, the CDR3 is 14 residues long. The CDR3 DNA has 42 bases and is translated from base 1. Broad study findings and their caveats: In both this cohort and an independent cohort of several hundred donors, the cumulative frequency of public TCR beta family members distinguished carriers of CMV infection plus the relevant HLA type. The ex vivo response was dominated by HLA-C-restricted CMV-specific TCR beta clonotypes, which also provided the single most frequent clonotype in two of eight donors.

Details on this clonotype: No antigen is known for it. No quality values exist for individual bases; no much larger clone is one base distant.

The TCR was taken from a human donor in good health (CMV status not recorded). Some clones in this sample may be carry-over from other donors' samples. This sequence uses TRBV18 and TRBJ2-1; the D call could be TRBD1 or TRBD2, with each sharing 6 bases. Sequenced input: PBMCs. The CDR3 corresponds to CASSPQGGYNEQFF. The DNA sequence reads TGTGCCAGCTCACCACAGGGGGGTTACAATGAGCAGTTCTTC.